A single T cell receptor beta chain is shown here with its context. The data were taken from a study of blood T cell repertoires in COVID-19. Study details: Donors in the United States, Italy and Spain gave samples during acute or convalescent COVID-19. In each case, the material was cDNA or gDNA derived from T cells, B-cell-depleted T cells, or PBMCs.

In the authors' methods: Reference gene primer amplification gave estimated nucleated cell counts. The repertoire was sequenced with immunoSEQ multiplex PCR; TCRdb's copy has only in-frame clones and lacks some. That table gives V, J and clone size, and the DNA gave D and trimming. This table has 95,000 to 100,000 clones, about nine tenths appearing once. The germline V gene encodes CDR1 MNHNY and CDR2 SVGAGI (reference sequence). The CDR3 totals 11 residues. V lost 6 bases to trimming and J lost 2 bases, with 5 bases between them. V gene TRBV6-6 combines with J gene TRBJ2-7; D is unresolved. This TCR was sampled from a man aged 50 to 59 with acute or convalescent COVID-19. The specimen sequenced was peripheral blood. In nucleotides, the CDR3 is TGTGCCAGCAGCCACACCTACGAGCAGTACTTC. The encoded protein is CASSHTYEQYF.